This TCR beta chain was captured by sequencing in a study of regulatory T cells in long-lasting Graves disease. The authors built TCR beta libraries using iRepertoire HTBI primers and Arm-PCR of CDR3 regions. One entry per CDR3 protein, called by TCRdb with MiXCR from the multiplex PCR reads. The sample has about 370,000 distinct CDR3 sequences, 15% to 18% seen once. As for time point: newly diagnosed GD, antithyroid drugs for less than 3 months. PBMC RNA served as the TCR library source. This clonotype appeared many times. Sequencing used peripheral blood mononuclear cells (PBMCs), obtained at new diagnosis, from a patient treated with antithyroid drugs. This sequence was found in a female donor with Graves disease.

The CDR3 loop is CAISDEGVNTEAFF. DNA of the CDR3: TGTGCCATCAGTGACGAAGGGGTGAACACTGAAGCTTTCTTT. The chain joins TRBV10-3 to TRBJ1-1, with TRBD1 as a possible D gene (5 bases). The CDR3 totals 14 residues. From germline, CDR1 is ENHRY and CDR2 SYGVKD. V shed 3 bases and J shed 0 bases, with 8 bases lying between them.